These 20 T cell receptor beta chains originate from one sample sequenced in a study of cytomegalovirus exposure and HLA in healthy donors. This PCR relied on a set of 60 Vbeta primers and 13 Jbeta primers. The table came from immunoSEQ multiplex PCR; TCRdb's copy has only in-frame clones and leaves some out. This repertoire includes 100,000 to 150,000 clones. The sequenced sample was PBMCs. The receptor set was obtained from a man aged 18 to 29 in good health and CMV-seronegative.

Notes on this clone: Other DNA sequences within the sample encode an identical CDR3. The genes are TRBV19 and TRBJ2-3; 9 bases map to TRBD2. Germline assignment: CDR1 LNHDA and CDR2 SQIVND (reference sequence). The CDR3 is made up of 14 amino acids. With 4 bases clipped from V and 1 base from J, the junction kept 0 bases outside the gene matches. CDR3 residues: CASSTSGGTDTQYF. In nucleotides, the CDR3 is TGTGCCAGTAGTACTAGCGGGGGCACAGATACGCAGTATTTT.

For the CDR3, the DNA is TGCGCCAGCAGCCAAGGGGGAGGAGGTCAGCCCCAGCATTTT. It translates to CASSQGGGGQPQHF. The gene calls are TRBV4-3 and TRBJ1-5, with D unclear. The CDR3 sequence is 14 residues long. CDR1 and CDR2 (germline): LGHNA, YSLEER. V was cut by 1 base and J by 6 bases, with 10 bases left in between.

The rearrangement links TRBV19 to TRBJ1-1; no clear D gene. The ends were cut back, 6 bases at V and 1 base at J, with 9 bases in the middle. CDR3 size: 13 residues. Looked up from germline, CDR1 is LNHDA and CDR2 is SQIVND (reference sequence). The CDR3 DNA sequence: TGTGCCAGTAGCCAGAATTCGAACACTGAAGCTTTCTTT. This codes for CASSQNSNTEAFF.

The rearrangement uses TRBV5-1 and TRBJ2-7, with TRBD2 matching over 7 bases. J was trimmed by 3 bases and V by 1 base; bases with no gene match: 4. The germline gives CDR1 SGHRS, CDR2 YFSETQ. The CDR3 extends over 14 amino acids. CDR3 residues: CASSLSGGNYEQYF. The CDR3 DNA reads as TGCGCCAGCAGCTTGTCCGGGGGGAACTACGAGCAGTACTTC.

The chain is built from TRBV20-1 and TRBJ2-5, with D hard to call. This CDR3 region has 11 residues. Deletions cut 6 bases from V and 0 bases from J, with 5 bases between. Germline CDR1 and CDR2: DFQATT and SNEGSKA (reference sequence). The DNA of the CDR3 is TGCAGTGCCCAGTACCAAGAGACCCAGTACTTC. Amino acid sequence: CSAQYQETQYF.

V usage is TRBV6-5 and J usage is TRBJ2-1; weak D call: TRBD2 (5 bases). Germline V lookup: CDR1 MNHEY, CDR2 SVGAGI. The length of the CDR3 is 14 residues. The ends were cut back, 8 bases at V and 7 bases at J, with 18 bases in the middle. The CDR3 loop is CASGLSLWRNEQFF. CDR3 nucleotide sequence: TGTGCCAGCGGACTTTCGTTGTGGCGGAATGAGCAGTTCTTC.

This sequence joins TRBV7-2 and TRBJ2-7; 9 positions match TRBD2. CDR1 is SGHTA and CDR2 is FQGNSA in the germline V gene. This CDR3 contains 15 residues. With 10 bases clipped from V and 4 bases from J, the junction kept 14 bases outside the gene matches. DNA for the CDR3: TGTGCCACCACTTTATTTATGACTAGCGGATACGAGCAGTACTTC. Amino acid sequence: CATTLFMTSGYEQYF.

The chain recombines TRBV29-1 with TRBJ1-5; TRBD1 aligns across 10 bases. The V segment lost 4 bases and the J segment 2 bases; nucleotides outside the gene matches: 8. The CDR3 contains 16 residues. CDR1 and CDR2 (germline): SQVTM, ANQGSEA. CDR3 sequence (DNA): TGCAGCGTTGGAGGGACAGGGGCGGGGGGCAATCAGCCCCAGCATTTT. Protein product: CSVGGTGAGGNQPQHF. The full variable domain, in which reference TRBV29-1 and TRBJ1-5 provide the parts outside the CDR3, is SAVISQKPSRDICQRGTSLTIQCQVDSQVTMMFWYRQQPGQSLTLIATANQGSEATYESGFVIDKFPISRPNLTFSTLTVSNMSPEDSSIYLCSVGGTGAGGNQPQHFGDGTRLSIL.

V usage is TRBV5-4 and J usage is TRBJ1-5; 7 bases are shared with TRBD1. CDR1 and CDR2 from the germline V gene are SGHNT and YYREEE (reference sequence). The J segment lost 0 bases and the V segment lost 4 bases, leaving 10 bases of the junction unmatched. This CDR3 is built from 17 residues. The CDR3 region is CASSPQDRRISNQPQHF. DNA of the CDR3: TGTGCCAGCAGCCCTCAGGACAGGAGGATTAGCAATCAGCCCCAGCATTTT.

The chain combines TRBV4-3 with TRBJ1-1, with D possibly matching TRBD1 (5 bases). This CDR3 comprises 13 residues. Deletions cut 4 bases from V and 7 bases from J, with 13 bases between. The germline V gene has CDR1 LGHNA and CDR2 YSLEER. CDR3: CASSPPGGYEAFF. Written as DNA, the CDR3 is TGCGCCAGCAGCCCTCCGGGGGGTTATGAAGCTTTCTTT.

CDR3 amino acids: CASSPIGQGAVSGANVLTF. In nucleotides, the CDR3 is TGTGCCAGCAGCCCAATCGGGCAGGGGGCGGTCTCTGGGGCCAACGTCCTGACTTTC. The chain carries TRBV14 and TRBJ2-6, with 8 bases aligning to TRBD1. J gave up 0 bases and V 4 bases, and 11 bases lay outside the gene matches. Germline lookup yields CDR1 SGHDN and CDR2 FVKESK. This CDR3 has 19 residues.

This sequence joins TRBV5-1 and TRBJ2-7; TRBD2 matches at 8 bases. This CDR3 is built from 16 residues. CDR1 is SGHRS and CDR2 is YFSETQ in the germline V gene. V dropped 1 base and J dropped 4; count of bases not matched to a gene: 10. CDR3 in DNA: TGCGCCAGCAGCTTGATTCTCGGGGGGGTCTTTTACGAGCAGTACTTC. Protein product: CASSLILGGVFYEQYF.

For the CDR3, the DNA is TGCGCCAGCAGTCACTACAGTCAGCCCCAGCATTTT. Translation: CASSHYSQPQHF. The chain couples TRBV23-1 to TRBJ1-5; D unresolved. TRBV23-1 falls under the ORF class, with uncertain function. The CDR3 sequence is 12 residues long. The V gene lost 3 bases and the J gene lost 6 bases, with 6 bases spanning the gap.

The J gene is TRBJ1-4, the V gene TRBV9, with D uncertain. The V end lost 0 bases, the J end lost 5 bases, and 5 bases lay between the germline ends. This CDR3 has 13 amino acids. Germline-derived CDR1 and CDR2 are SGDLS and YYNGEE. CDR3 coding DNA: TGTGCCAGCAGCGTAGGGCCAAATGAAAAACTGTTTTTT. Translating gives CASSVGPNEKLFF.

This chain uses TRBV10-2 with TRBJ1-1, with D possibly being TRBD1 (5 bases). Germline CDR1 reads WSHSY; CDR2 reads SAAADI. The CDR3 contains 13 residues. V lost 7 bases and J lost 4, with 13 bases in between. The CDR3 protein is CASNGFQGTEAFF. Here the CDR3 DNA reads TGCGCCAGCAACGGTTTTCAGGGCACTGAAGCTTTCTTT.

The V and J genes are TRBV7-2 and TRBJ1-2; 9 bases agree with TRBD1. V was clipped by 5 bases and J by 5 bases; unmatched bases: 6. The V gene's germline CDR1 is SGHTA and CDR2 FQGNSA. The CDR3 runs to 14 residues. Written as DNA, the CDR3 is TGTGCCAGCAGCCCGGGGGACAGGGAATATGGCTACACCTTC. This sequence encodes CASSPGDREYGYTF.

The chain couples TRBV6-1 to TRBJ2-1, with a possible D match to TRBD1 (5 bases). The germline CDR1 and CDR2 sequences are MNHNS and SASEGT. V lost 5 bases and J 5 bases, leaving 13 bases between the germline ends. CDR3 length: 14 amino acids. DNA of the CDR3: TGTGCCAGCAGTCAGGGTACAACCCACAATGAGCAGTTCTTC. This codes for CASSQGTTHNEQFF.

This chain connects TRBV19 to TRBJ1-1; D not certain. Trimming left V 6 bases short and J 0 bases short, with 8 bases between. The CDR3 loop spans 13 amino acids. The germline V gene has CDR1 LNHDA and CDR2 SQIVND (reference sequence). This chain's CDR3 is CASSPQMNTEAFF. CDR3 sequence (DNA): TGTGCCAGTAGCCCCCAGATGAACACTGAAGCTTTCTTT.

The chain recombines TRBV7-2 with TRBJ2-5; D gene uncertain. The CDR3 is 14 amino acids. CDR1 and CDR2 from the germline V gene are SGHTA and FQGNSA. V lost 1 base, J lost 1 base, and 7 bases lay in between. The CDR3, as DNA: TGTGCCAGCAGCTTAGACCGGGTCCAAGAGACCCAGTACTTC. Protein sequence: CASSLDRVQETQYF.

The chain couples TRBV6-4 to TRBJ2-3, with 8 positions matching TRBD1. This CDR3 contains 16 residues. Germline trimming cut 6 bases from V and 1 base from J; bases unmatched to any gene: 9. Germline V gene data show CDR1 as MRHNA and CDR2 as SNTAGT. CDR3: CASSPDGTGGTDTQYF. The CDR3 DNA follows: TGTGCCAGCAGCCCCGATGGGACAGGTGGCACAGATACGCAGTATTTT.